These T cell receptor beta chains were read from a single sample in a study of sequential checkpoint blockade in melanoma. The data were produced by immunoSEQ multiplex PCR, yet TCRdb's version contains in-frame clones alone and is incomplete. The sample comprises more than 25,000 clones, around 90% of which are singletons, and less than 15% rests with the top ten. The sequences come from CD8+ T cells sorted from blood (inferred from file names), collected from a patient given nivolumab and ipilimumab in sequence. The receptors were gathered from a human donor with melanoma. Each CDR3 is given with its conserved first and last residue. A D gene is named only where the DNA matches it firmly. The size of a clone is reported for some rows only, either as once, few or many, or as a class for expanded clones.

NA NA TRBJ1-1 TRBV7-9 TGTGCCAGCAGCCCCCCGGTGTATCTAGCTGAAGCTTTCTTT CASSPPVYLAEAFF
TRBD1 NA TRBJ2-2 TRBV6-4 TGTGCCAGCACGGGGACAGGGAAGAACACCGGGGAGCTGTTTTTT CASTGTGKNTGELFF
TRBD1 once TRBJ1-2 TRBV7-3 TGTGCCAGCAGCTCAACAGGGGGGGGTGGCTACACCTTC CASSSTGGGGYTF
NA NA TRBJ2-1 TRBV7-2 TGTGCCAGCAGCCAAGAGGCGGGGAGCTCCTACAATGAGCAGTTCTTC CASSQEAGSSYNEQFF
TRBD1 NA TRBJ1-2 TRBV7-6 TGTGCCAGCAGCTTATGGCCACAGGGGGCGAAGGGCTACACCTTC CASSLWPQGAKGYTF
TRBD2 NA TRBJ2-7 TRBV28 TGTGCCAGCAGTAAACTATTAGCGGGAGCGGACGAGCAGTACTTC CASSKLLAGADEQYF
TRBD2 NA TRBJ2-1 TRBV7-2 TGTGCCAGCAGCCCATCGACTAGCGGTTACAATGAGCAGTTCTTC CASSPSTSGYNEQFF
NA NA TRBJ2-2 TRBV11-2 TGTGCCAGCAGCCTCCCCGGGACTGACTTTTCCGGGGAGCTGTTTTTT CASSLPGTDFSGELFF
TRBD2 NA TRBJ2-2 TRBV4-1 TGCGCCAGCAGTCTTCTTGGGGGGGGAGGTACCGGGGAGCTGTTTTTT CASSLLGGGGTGELFF
NA NA TRBJ1-4 TRBV9 TGTGCCAGCAGCGTAGGGAGGGAGCAACTCAATGAAAAACTGTTTTTT CASSVGREQLNEKLFF
NA NA TRBJ2-7 TRBV7-6 TGTGCCAGCAGCGAAACAGATACCTACGAGCAGTACTTC CASSETDTYEQYF
NA NA TRBJ1-2 TRBV6-5 TGTGCCAGCAGGGGGGGTTCTCCGCCGGACTATGGCTACACCTTC CASRGGSPPDYGYTF
NA NA TRBJ2-7 TRBV6-5 TGTGCCAGCAGTTACAGCGTAGGACAGCAGGCCTACGAGCAGTACTTC CASSYSVGQQAYEQYF
NA NA TRBJ2-3 TRBV19 TGTGCCAGTAGCCCGACAAGTAGCGGTGCGGATACGCAGTATTTT CASSPTSSGADTQYF
NA NA TRBJ2-7 TRBV19 TGTGCCAGTAGTATTTCCTTTGGGGGGAACTACGAGCAGTACTTC CASSISFGGNYEQYF
TRBD1 NA TRBJ2-1 TRBV28 TGTGCCAGCAGTCGCGACAGGGTCAATGAGCAGTTCTTC CASSRDRVNEQFF
NA once TRBJ2-1 TRBV9 TGTGCCAGCAGCCACCCTTCCGGGGGAAGCTCCTACAATGAGCAGTTCTTC CASSHPSGGSSYNEQFF
TRBD1 NA TRBJ2-5 TRBV10-1 TGCGCCAGCAGGGGACAGGGGGCCGCTCAAGAGACCCAGTACTTC CASRGQGAAQETQYF
TRBD1 once TRBJ1-6 TRBV27 TGTGCCAGCAGTCCATGGACAGGGGAGGGCTATAATTCACCCCTCCACTTT CASSPWTGEGYNSPLHF
TRBD2 NA TRBJ2-3 TRBV9 TGTGCCAGCAGCGTAGATATATTAGGCGGGGGAAGCACAGATACGCAGTATTTT CASSVDILGGGSTDTQYF
NA NA TRBJ2-2 TRBV28 TGTGCCAGCAGTTTTGAGGGTCATACGAACACCGGGGAGCTGTTTTTT CASSFEGHTNTGELFF
TRBD1 NA TRBJ1-1 TRBV27 TGTGCCAGCAGTTTGACAGGGCGAATGAACACTGAAGCTTTCTTT CASSLTGRMNTEAFF
NA NA TRBJ1-2 TRBV11-2 TGTGCCAGCAGCTTAGTTGCGGGGGCAGTCTATGGCTACACCTTC CASSLVAGAVYGYTF
TRBD2 NA TRBJ2-5 TRBV28 TGTGCCAGCAGTTTACGGGGAGGGCAAGAGACCCAGTACTTC CASSLRGGQETQYF
TRBD2 NA TRBJ2-2 TRBV4-2 TGTGCCAGCAGCCCCTGGACTAGCGGGAGCGATGGGGAGCTGTTTTTT CASSPWTSGSDGELFF
NA NA TRBJ1-1 TRBV6-6 TGTGCCAGCAGCTACTCGGCGCGGGGCACTGAAGCTTTCTTT CASSYSARGTEAFF
NA NA TRBJ1-1 TRBV30 TGTGCCTGGAGTAACCAGGGTAACACTGAAGCTTTCTTT CAWSNQGNTEAFF
NA NA TRBJ2-1 TRBV27 TGTGCCAGCAGTTTTAGTGCGGGGAGCTCCTACAATGAGCAGTTCTTC CASSFSAGSSYNEQFF
NA NA TRBJ1-5 TRBV7-2 TGTGCCAGCAGCGGGGGGTGGCTCCCCCAGCATTTT CASSGGWLPQHF
NA once TRBJ1-2 TRBV7-9 TGTGCCAGCAGCCCAGAGGAGTCCCTCCGGTATGGCTACACCTTC CASSPEESLRYGYTF
TRBD1 NA TRBJ2-2 TRBV9 TGTGCCAGCAGCGTAGGAAGGGACAGGGGAAACACCGGGGAGCTGTTTTTT CASSVGRDRGNTGELFF
NA NA TRBJ2-2 TRBV6-1 TGTGCCAGCCTCACGGCCGGGGAGCTGTTTTTT CASLTAGELFF
NA once TRBJ1-5 TRBV19 TGTGCCAGTACCCCTGGCGGGGGCTCCAATCAGCCCCAGCATTTT CASTPGGGSNQPQHF
NA NA TRBJ1-2 TRBV27 TGTGCCAGCAGTTCCCACAGGGTTAGTGGCTACACCTTC CASSSHRVSGYTF
NA NA TRBJ1-1 TRBV6-5 TGTGCCAGCAGTTACGTCGGGATTCAATCTGAAGCTTTCTTT CASSYVGIQSEAFF
TRBD2 NA TRBJ2-5 TRBV5-4 TGTGCCAGCAGCTTAGCGGGGGGCCAGGAGACCCAGTACTTC CASSLAGGQETQYF
NA NA TRBJ1-5 TRBV13 TGTGCCAGCAGCTTAGGGTATGGGCAAAATCAGCCCCAGCATTTT CASSLGYGQNQPQHF
TRBD2 NA TRBJ2-2 TRBV13 TGTGCCAGCAGCCCCCCTAGCGGGGGGTACACCGGGGAGCTGTTTTTT CASSPPSGGYTGELFF
TRBD2 NA TRBJ2-1 TRBV2 TGTGCCAGCGGAAATCCGGGACTAGCACTTGAGCAGTTCTTC CASGNPGLALEQFF
NA NA TRBJ1-2 TRBV7-8 TGTGCCAGCAGCTTACATCTGGGCAGCCCGGCCATGGATGGCTACACCTTC CASSLHLGSPAMDGYTF
NA once TRBJ2-5 TRBV5-1 TGCGCCAGCAGCTTGGCGAGGGGGGGAGAGACCCAGTACTTC CASSLARGGETQYF
NA NA TRBJ2-1 TRBV5-1 TGCGCCAGCAGCTTTCGAGGTGAGCAGTTCTTC CASSFRGEQFF
NA NA TRBJ1-5 TRBV7-9 TGTGCCAGCAGCTCAGTAGGGGAGGTAAATCAGCCCCAGCATTTT CASSSVGEVNQPQHF
NA NA TRBJ2-2 TRBV7-7 TGTGCTAGCAGTGTGGCCGATCCCGGGGAGCTGTTTTTT CASSVADPGELFF
TRBD2 NA TRBJ2-7 TRBV5-1 TGCGCCAGCAGCCCTTGGACTAGCGTTTCCTACGAGCAGTACTTC CASSPWTSVSYEQYF
TRBD1 NA TRBJ2-6 TRBV28 TGTGCCAGCAGTCGGACAGGGCGGACTGGGGCCAACGTCCTGACTTTC CASSRTGRTGANVLTF
NA NA TRBJ1-6 TRBV30 TGTGCCTGGAGTTTTGGTGGGAGTTCACCCCTCCACTTT CAWSFGGSSPLHF
TRBD2 NA TRBJ2-5 TRBV2 TGTGCCAGCAGTGAAAAGTGGACTAGCGGGGAAAAAGGCCAAGAGACCCAGTACTTC CASSEKWTSGEKGQETQYF
NA NA TRBJ2-2 TRBV2 TGTGCCAAGACTAGGGGGGGCGACACCGGGGAGCTGTTTTTT CAKTRGGDTGELFF
TRBD2 once TRBJ2-1 TRBV4-1 TGCGCCAGCAGCTCTATGGGACTAGCGGGAACCAGGAGCTCCTACAATGAGCAGTTCTTC CASSSMGLAGTRSSYNEQFF
TRBD1 NA TRBJ1-5 TRBV6-6 TGTGCCAGCAACCGACCTGACAGGGGGAATCAGCCCCAGCATTTT CASNRPDRGNQPQHF
NA NA TRBJ2-3 TRBV5-1 TGCGCCAGCAGCTTGGGGCAGTATAGCACAGATACGCAGTATTTT CASSLGQYSTDTQYF
TRBD1 NA TRBJ2-2 TRBV6-1 TGTGCCAGCAGGTTGGGACAGGGATTTGGCGGGGAGCTGTTTTTT CASRLGQGFGGELFF
NA NA TRBJ2-1 TRBV27 TGTGCCAGCAGTCCTCCCCGACTAGGGAACTACAATGAGCAGTTCTTC CASSPPRLGNYNEQFF
NA NA TRBJ2-2 TRBV4-1 TGCGCCAGCACTAACACCGGGGAGCTGTTTTTT CASTNTGELFF
TRBD2 few TRBJ2-5 TRBV9 TGTGCCAGCAGCGTAGAAGGAGCGGGGTTTAGGGAGACCCAGTACTTC CASSVEGAGFRETQYF
TRBD1 NA TRBJ2-5 TRBV7-2 TGTGCCAGCAGCATAAGGGACAGGGCCAGCCAAGAGACCCAGTACTTC CASSIRDRASQETQYF
TRBD1 NA TRBJ2-5 TRBV28 TGTGCCAGCAGCCCAATGGACAGGGGTGGCCAGGAGACCCAGTACTTC CASSPMDRGGQETQYF
NA NA TRBJ1-5 TRBV7-6 TGTGCCAGCAGCTGGGGGGGGTCTCAGCCCCAGCATTTT CASSWGGSQPQHF
NA NA TRBJ1-5 TRBV30 TGTGCCTGGAGTGTACAGGGCGGCAATCAGCCCCAGCATTTT CAWSVQGGNQPQHF